This T cell receptor beta chain originates from a study of shared clonotypes between healthy human individuals. Clones were sequenced by immunoSEQ multiplex PCR, and TCRdb holds only the in-frame ones, with some missing. Of over 2 million clones detected, over 85% appear once; the ten largest clones hold about 1.1%. Naive CD8 populations comprised CD45RO-negative cells positively selected for CCR7, excluding terminally differentiated effector memory CD45RA+ cells. Trimming took off 6 bases at V and 5 bases at J, with 17 bases between the two ends. This CDR3 contains 14 residues. Germline CDR1 MNHEY, CDR2 SMNVEV (reference sequence).

This TCR was recovered from a man younger than 35 in good health. The sample comprised naive CD8+ T cells sorted from blood. The chain couples TRBV27 to TRBJ2-7; maybe TRBD2 (5 bases). The DNA of the CDR3 is TGTGCCAGCAGCTTACCGGGGAAGGGCGACGAGCAGTACTTC. This sequence encodes CASSLPGKGDEQYF.